This T cell receptor beta chain was identified in a study of cytomegalovirus exposure and HLA in healthy donors. Amplification used 60 Vbeta primers and 13 Jbeta primers. Clones were read by immunoSEQ multiplex PCR, and TCRdb kept only the in-frame ones, dropping some. This table holds about 110,000 clones, more than 75% found once. Study-wide results and caveats: TCR association rates varied by HLA locus in a later analysis, with DRB1 highest and HLA-C lowest.

The CDR3 covers 15 residues. V trimming: 5 bases; J trimming: 4 bases; junction bases outside the gene matches: 7. Per germline, CDR1 SNHLY and CDR2 FYNNEI. This clone was recorded once. Antigen specificity is unknown. V gene TRBV2 combines with J gene TRBJ1-2; TRBD1 aligns across 10 bases. Sequencing was carried out using PBMCs. The source of this sequence is a woman between 45 and 65 years old in good health and CMV-seropositive. CDR3 residues: CASSFGGQGLYGYTF. CDR3 DNA: TGTGCCAGCAGTTTTGGGGGACAGGGGCTCTATGGCTACACCTTC.